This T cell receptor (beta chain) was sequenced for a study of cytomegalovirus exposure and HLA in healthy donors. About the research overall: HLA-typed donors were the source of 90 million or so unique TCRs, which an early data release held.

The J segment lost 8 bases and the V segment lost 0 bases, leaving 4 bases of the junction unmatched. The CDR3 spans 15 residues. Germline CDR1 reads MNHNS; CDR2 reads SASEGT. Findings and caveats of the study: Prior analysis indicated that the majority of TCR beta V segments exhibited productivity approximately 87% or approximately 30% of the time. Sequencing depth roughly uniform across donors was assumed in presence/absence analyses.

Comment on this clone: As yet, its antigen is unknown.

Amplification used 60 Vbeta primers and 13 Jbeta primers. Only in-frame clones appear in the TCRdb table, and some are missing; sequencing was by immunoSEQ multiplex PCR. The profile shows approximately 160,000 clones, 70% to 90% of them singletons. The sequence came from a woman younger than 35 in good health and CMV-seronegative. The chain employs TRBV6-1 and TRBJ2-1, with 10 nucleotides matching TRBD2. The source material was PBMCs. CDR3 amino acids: CASSEASGRAYEQFF. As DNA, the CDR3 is TGTGCCAGCAGTGAAGCCAGCGGGAGGGCCTATGAGCAGTTCTTC.